This TCR beta chain derives from a study of blood T cell repertoires in COVID-19 (dated by TCRdb to the early 2020s). With respect to the entire study: Samples covering the acute and convalescent phases of COVID-19 were provided by collaborators in the United States, Italy and Spain. The prospective study material was composed of cDNA or gDNA derived from T cells, B-cell-depleted T cells, or PBMCs. The dataset comprised deeply sampled blood TCRbeta repertoires from subjects exposed to, actively infected with, or recovered from COVID-19. The repertoires were made available in a free public database intended to serve as a resource for research on the immune response to SARS-CoV-2. Samples were obtained from the ongoing ImmuneRACE study (first 160 participants) and from over 1,000 subjects provided by 6 global collaborators. The sample metadata nearly always contained a de-identified subject ID, COVID-19 status, age in years and sex. Where available, HLA class I and class II types were obtained from metadata supplied by the sample provider rather than from assay-based typing.

TCRbeta CDR3 regions were amplified from genomic DNA using the immunoSEQ Assay, a bias-controlled multiplex PCR. Per the source publication's procedure: The number of nucleated cells in each sample was estimated by amplification of reference gene primers within the assay. To quantify the absolute abundance of each unique TCRbeta CDR3 rearrangement, sequence reads were collapsed and filtered. For each sample, productive Simpson clonality was calculated by taking the square root of Simpson's diversity index across productive rearrangements. The table was pulled from immuneACCESS by TCRdb, which kept in-frame rearrangements only. Such tables lose some clones; where checked, under half of the loss comes from unresolved V genes, and the rest has no known cause. The DNA was the basis for D and trimming; V, J and clone size are from that table. The sample table holds roughly 120,000 clones, of which more than 75% were seen once. The ten largest clonotypes hold approximately 5.3% of the sample.

There are 12 amino acids in the CDR3, from cysteine to phenylalanine inclusive. Only CDR3 DNA is held: 36 bases, read in frame from base 1. The germline V gene gives CDR1 as SGDLS and CDR2 as YYNGEE. The V and J ends are trimmed by 3 bases and 3 bases, leaving 5 bases between them. Each collaborating institution followed its own protocols to collect whole blood in K2EDTA tubes. Collaborator samples were shipped for TCRbeta analysis as frozen whole blood, isolated PBMCs, or DNA extracted from either sample type. General findings and caveats noted by the study authors: The amount of clinical and demographic metadata varied by source and participant and was provided uncurated.

A remark on this clone: The specificity of this receptor is unknown. No much larger clone is present one base from it, and per-base qualities are unavailable.

The rearranged segments are TRBV9 and TRBJ2-3, with no confidently assigned D gene. This sequence originates from a human donor in a cohort sampled during active COVID-19. The sequenced sample was peripheral blood. At the DNA level, the sequence is TGTGCCAGCAGCGGAGGAACAGATACGCAGTATTTT. This yields the protein CASSGGTDTQYF.